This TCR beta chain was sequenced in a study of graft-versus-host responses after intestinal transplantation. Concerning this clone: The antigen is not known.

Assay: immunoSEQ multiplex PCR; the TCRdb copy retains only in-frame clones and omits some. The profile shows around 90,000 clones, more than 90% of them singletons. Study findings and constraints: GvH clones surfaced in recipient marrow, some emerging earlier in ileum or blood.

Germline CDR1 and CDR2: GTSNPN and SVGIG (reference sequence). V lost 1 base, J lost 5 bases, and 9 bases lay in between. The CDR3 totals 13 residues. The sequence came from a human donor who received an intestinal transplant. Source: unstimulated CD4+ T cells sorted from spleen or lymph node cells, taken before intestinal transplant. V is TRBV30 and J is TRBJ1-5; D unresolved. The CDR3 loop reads CAWSDSYHQPQHF. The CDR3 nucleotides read TGTGCCTGGAGTGACAGTTATCATCAGCCCCAGCATTTT. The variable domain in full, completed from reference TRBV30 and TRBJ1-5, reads SQTIHQWPATLVQPVGSPLSLECTVEGTSNPNLYWYRQAAGRGLQLLFYSVGIGQISSEVPQNLSASRPQDRQFILSSKKLLLSDSGFYLCAWSDSYHQPQHFGDGTRLSIL.